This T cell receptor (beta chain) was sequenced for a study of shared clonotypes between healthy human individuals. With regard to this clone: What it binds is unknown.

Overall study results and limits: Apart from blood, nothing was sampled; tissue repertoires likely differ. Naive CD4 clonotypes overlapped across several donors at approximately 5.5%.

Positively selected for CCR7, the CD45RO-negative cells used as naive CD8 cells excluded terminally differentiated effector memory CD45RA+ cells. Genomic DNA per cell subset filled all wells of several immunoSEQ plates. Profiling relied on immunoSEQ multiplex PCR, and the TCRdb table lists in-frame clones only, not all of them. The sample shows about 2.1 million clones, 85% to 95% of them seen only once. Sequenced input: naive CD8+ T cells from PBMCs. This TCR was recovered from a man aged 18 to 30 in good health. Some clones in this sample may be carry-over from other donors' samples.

The CDR3 loop is CASSDRVEIYEQYF. CDR3 sequence (DNA): TGCGCCAGCAGTGACAGGGTCGAGATCTACGAGCAGTACTTC. V and J are TRBV10-1 and TRBJ2-7, with D maybe TRBD1 (5 bases). Between the trimmed V and J ends, which lost 3 bases and 3 bases, there was a span of 12 bases. The CDR3 is made up of 14 amino acids. From germline, CDR1 is WNHNN and CDR2 SYGVQD (reference sequence).